The 17 T cell receptor beta chains presented below share a single source sample, sequenced in a study of T cell changes during pregnancy in multiple sclerosis. Sequenced by immunoSEQ multiplex PCR; TCRdb stores in-frame clones only, minus some. The sample gives 100,000 or so clones, roughly 92% of which show up once; around 1.2% is in the top ten. The sample consisted of peripheral blood, taken in the second trimester of pregnancy. The receptors originated from a female donor with multiple sclerosis, enrolled in a pregnancy study.

The CDR3 reads CASGGLYGYTF. CDR3 nucleotides: TGTGCCAGCGGGGGACTCTATGGCTACACCTTC. This sequence joins TRBV7-9 and TRBJ1-2, with D possibly being TRBD1 (5 bases). The length of the CDR3 is 11 residues. CDR1 and CDR2 from the germline V gene are SEHNR and FQNEAQ (reference sequence). V was shortened by 8 bases and J by 4 bases, with 8 bases between the two germline ends.

The chain uses TRBV7-6 and TRBJ1-2; D call uncertain. V lost 4 bases to trimming and J lost 8 bases, with 11 bases between them. CDR1 and CDR2 (germline): SGHVS, FNYEAQ. The CDR3 runs 12 residues. As DNA, the CDR3 is TGTGCCAGCAGCTCCCAGGAAGGAGGCTACACCTTC. Translation gives CASSSQEGGYTF.

V and J are TRBV5-6 and TRBJ1-1, with D maybe TRBD1 (5 bases). CDR1 and CDR2 from the germline V gene are SGHDT and YYEEEE. The V end was cut by 4 bases, the J end by 11 bases, with 18 bases between. The CDR3 has 13 residues. CDR3 amino acids: CASSKVGGDSAFF. DNA for the CDR3: TGTGCCAGCAGCAAAGTGGGTGGGGACTCGGCTTTCTTT.

The rearrangement links TRBV28 to TRBJ1-4; D gene uncertain. The CDR3 has 13 residues. Germline V gene lookup returns CDR1 MDHEN and CDR2 SYDVKM. Trimming removed 8 bases at V and 8 bases at J, with 15 bases between. DNA of the CDR3: TGTGCCAGCGGAGGCGGTTTTGGGGAAAAACTGTTTTTT. Its protein product is CASGGGFGEKLFF.

V gene TRBV19 combines with J gene TRBJ1-1, with TRBD1 as a possible D gene (5 bases). This CDR3 spans 14 amino acids. The ends were cut back, 6 bases at V and 4 bases at J, with 15 bases in the middle. In germline, CDR1 is LNHDA, CDR2 SQIVND (reference sequence). In nucleotides, the CDR3 is TGTGCCAGTAGCGGACGGCGGGGCGGCACTGAAGCTTTCTTT. It specifies CASSGRRGGTEAFF. The variable domain in full, with the rest retrieved from reference TRBV19 and TRBJ1-1, is DGGITQSPKYLFRKEGQNVTLSCEQNLNHDAMYWYRQDPGQGLRLIYYSQIVNDFQKGDIAEGYSVSREKKESFPLTVTSAQKNPTAFYLCASSGRRGGTEAFFGQGTRLTVV.

The chain uses TRBV9 and TRBJ2-1; D gene uncertain. V lost 0 bases and J 4 bases, leaving 11 bases between the germline ends. This CDR3 comprises 15 residues. Germline CDR1 SGDLS, CDR2 YYNGEE. CDR3 region: CASSVVDASYNEQFF. For the CDR3, the DNA is TGTGCCAGCAGCGTAGTAGATGCGAGTTACAATGAGCAGTTCTTC.

V is TRBV11-1 and J is TRBJ1-1; no clear D. CDR1 and CDR2 from the germline V gene are SGHAT and FQDESV (reference sequence). This CDR3 comprises 13 residues. V lost 1 base and J lost 5, with 8 bases in between. This CDR3 reads CASSLEEITEAFF. CDR3 sequence (DNA): TGTGCCAGCAGCTTAGAGGAGATTACTGAAGCTTTCTTT.

The chain has TRBV15 and TRBJ1-4; a weak D match, TRBD1 (6 bases). Germline CDR1 and CDR2: LNHNV and YYDKDF (reference sequence). V lost 11 bases, J lost 4 bases, and 14 bases lay in between. CDR3 length: 13 residues. The CDR3 DNA reads as TGTGCCTCTTGCAGGGGCAATAATGAAAAACTGTTTTTT. It is translated as CASCRGNNEKLFF.

The CDR3: CASRDRDRAGEQYF. CDR3 nucleotide sequence: TGTGCCAGCAGGGATCGGGACAGGGCTGGGGAGCAGTACTTC. This chain connects TRBV14 to TRBJ2-7, with 9 bases that match TRBD1. Trimming cost V 6 bases and J 7 bases; bases outside gene matches: 10. Germline V lookup: CDR1 SGHDN, CDR2 FVKESK. CDR3 size: 14 residues.

In this sample, this clone turned up once. The chain carries TRBV6-5 and TRBJ1-1; D gene uncertain. CDR1 MNHEY and CDR2 SVGAGI come from the germline V gene. The CDR3 sequence is 14 residues long. V was trimmed by 2 bases and J by 1 base, leaving 8 bases between them. The CDR3 sequence: CASSYDTKNTEAFF. CDR3 nucleotide sequence: TGTGCCAGCAGTTACGACACAAAGAACACTGAAGCTTTCTTT.

The chain recombines TRBV5-1 with TRBJ1-3, with TRBD1 matching 7 bases. In germline, CDR1 is SGHRS, CDR2 YFSETQ. The CDR3 totals 18 residues. Unmatched junction bases numbered 9, after V lost 0 bases and J lost 0 bases. The CDR3 is CASSLAKGGLISGNTIYF. The CDR3 DNA sequence: TGCGCCAGCAGCTTGGCCAAAGGGGGCCTTATCTCTGGAAACACCATATATTTT.

The V gene is TRBV5-1, the J gene TRBJ2-1, with D tentatively TRBD1 (5 bases). In germline, CDR1 is SGHRS, CDR2 YFSETQ. The CDR3 covers 13 residues. V was trimmed by 2 bases and J by 3 bases, leaving 6 bases between them. The CDR3 sequence: CASSFDSYNEQFF. The CDR3, as DNA: TGCGCCAGCAGCTTCGACAGCTACAATGAGCAGTTCTTC.

This clone was observed a handful of times. The genes are TRBV7-8 and TRBJ2-1; TRBD2 agrees at 11 bases. J lost 4 bases, V lost 2 bases, and 7 bases had no gene match. CDR3 length: 17 residues. The germline V gene has CDR1 SGHVS and CDR2 FQNEAQ. CDR3: CASSLPLRLAGYNEQFF. The CDR3 bases are TGTGCCAGCAGCTTACCCCTAAGACTAGCGGGGTACAATGAGCAGTTCTTC.

The chain carries TRBV6-5 and TRBJ1-2; possible D gene TRBD1, 5 bases. CDR1 MNHEY and CDR2 SVGAGI come from the germline V gene. Between the trimmed V and J ends, which lost 2 bases and 4 bases, there was a span of 14 bases. CDR3 length: 15 amino acids. CDR3 sequence reads: CASSYKMWQGYGYTF. Written as DNA, the CDR3 is TGTGCCAGCAGTTACAAAATGTGGCAGGGCTATGGCTACACCTTC.

The rearrangement uses TRBV19 and TRBJ1-5; weak D call: TRBD1 (6 bases). This CDR3 region has 14 residues. The V end was cut by 5 bases, the J end by 4 bases, with 12 bases between. The germline CDR1 and CDR2 sequences are LNHDA and SQIVND (reference sequence). CDR3 amino acids: CASSADRINQPQHF. CDR3 in DNA: TGTGCCAGTAGTGCAGACAGGATAAATCAGCCCCAGCATTTT. The full variable domain, completed using reference TRBV19 and TRBJ1-5, is DGGITQSPKYLFRKEGQNVTLSCEQNLNHDAMYWYRQDPGQGLRLIYYSQIVNDFQKGDIAEGYSVSREKKESFPLTVTSAQKNPTAFYLCASSADRINQPQHFGDGTRLSIL.

The chain uses TRBV5-1 and TRBJ2-3; 8 bases agree with TRBD2. This CDR3 is built from 17 residues. Germline V CDR1 and CDR2: SGHRS, YFSETQ. With 0 bases clipped from V and 2 bases from J, the junction kept 8 bases outside the gene matches. CDR3 in amino acids: CASSLDPPGGSTDTQYF. The CDR3 DNA reads as TGCGCCAGCAGCTTGGATCCCCCGGGGGGGTCCACAGATACGCAGTATTTT. Complete variable domain (other parts from reference TRBV5-1 and TRBJ2-3): KAGVTQTPRYLIKTRGQQVTLSCSPISGHRSVSWYQQTPGQGLQFLFEYFSETQRNKGNFPGRFSGRQFSNSRSEMNVSTLELGDSALYLCASSLDPPGGSTDTQYFGPGTRLTVL.

V is TRBV29-1 and J is TRBJ2-7; 8 bases are shared with TRBD1. This CDR3 spans 14 amino acids. The germline gives CDR1 SQVTM, CDR2 ANQGSEA. J was trimmed by 0 bases and V by 4 bases; bases with no gene match: 5. CDR3 sequence reads: CSVVVRGLSYEQYF. The CDR3, as DNA: TGCAGCGTTGTGGTCAGGGGGCTCTCCTACGAGCAGTACTTC.